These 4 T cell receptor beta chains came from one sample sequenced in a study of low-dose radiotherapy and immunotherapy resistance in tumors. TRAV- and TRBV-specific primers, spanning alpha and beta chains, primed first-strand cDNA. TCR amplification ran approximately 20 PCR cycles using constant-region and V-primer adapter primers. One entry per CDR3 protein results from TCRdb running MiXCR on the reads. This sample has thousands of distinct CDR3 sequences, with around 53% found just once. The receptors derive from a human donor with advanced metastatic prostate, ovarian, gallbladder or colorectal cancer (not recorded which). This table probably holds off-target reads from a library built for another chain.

The CDR3 sequence: CASSESATSQETQYF. CDR3 nucleotides: TGCGCCAGCAGCGAATCGGCGACCTCCCAAGAGACCCAGTACTTC. The chain joins TRBV4-1 to TRBJ2-5; no clear D. Germline assignment: CDR1 MGHRA and CDR2 YSYEKL. V was clipped by 5 bases and J by 1 base, with 14 bases between them. The CDR3 has 15 residues.

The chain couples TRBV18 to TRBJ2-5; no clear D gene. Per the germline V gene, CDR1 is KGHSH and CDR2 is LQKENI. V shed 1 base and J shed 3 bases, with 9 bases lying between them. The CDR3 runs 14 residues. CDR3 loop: CASSPLGGEETQYF. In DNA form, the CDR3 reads TGTGCCAGCTCACCACTTGGTGGGGAAGAGACCCAGTACTTC.

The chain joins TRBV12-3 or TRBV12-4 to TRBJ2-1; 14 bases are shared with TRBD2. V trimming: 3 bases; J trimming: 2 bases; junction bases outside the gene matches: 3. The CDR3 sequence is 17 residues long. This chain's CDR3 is CASSLTSGGAPYNEQFF. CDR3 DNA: TGTGCCAGCAGTTTGACTAGCGGGGGGGCCCCCTACAATGAGCAGTTCTTC.

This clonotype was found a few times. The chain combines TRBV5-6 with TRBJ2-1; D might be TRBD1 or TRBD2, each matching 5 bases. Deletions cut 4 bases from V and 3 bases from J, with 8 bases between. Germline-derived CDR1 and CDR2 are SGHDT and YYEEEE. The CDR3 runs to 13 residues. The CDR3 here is CASSGTGYNEQFF. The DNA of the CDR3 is TGTGCCAGCAGCGGGACGGGCTACAATGAGCAGTTCTTC.